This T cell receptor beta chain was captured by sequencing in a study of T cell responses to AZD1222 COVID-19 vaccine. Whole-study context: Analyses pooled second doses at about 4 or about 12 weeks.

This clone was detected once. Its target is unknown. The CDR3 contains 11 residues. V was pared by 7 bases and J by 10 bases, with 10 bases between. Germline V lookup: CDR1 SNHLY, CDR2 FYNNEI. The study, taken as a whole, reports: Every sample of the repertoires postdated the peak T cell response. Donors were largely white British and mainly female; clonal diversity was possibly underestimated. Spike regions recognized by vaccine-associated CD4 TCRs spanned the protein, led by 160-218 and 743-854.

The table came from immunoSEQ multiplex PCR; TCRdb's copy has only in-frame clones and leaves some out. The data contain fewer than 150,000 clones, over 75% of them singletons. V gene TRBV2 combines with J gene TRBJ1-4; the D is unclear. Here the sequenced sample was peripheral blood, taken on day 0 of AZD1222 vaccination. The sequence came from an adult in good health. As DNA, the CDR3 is TGTGCCAGCAAGCCAGGTGGAAAACTGTTTTTT. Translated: CASKPGGKLFF.